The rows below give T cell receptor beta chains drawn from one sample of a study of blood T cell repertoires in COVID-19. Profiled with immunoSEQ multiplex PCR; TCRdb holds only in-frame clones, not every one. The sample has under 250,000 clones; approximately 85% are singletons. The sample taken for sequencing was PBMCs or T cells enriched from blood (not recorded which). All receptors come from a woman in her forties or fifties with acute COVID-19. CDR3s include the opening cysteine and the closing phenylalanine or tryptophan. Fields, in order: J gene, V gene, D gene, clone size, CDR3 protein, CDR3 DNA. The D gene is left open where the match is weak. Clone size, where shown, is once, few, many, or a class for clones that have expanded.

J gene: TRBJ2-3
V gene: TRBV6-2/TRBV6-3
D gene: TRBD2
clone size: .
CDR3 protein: CASSYLSSGDTDTQYF
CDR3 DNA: TGTGCCAGCAGTTACCTTTCTAGCGGGGATACAGATACGCAGTATTTT

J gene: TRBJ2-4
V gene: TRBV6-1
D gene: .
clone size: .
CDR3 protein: CASSGNNRAEAKNIQYF
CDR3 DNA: TGTGCCAGCAGTGGCAATAACAGGGCAGAGGCCAAAAACATTCAGTACTTC

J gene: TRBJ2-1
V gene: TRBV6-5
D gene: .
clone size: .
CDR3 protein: CASSNRDNEQFF
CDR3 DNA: TGTGCCAGCAGCAACCGGGACAATGAGCAGTTCTTC

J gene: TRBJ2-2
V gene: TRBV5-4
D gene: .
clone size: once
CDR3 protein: CASNFGGLAVNTGELFF
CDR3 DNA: TGTGCCAGCAACTTCGGGGGGCTAGCGGTGAACACCGGGGAGCTGTTTTTT

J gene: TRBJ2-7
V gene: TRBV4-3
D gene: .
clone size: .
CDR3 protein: CASSQEAGTEQYF
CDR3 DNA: TGCGCCAGCAGCCAAGAGGCAGGGACTGAGCAGTACTTC

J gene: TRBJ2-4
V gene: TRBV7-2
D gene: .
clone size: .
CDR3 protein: CASSPTGFGKNIQYF
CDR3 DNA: TGTGCCAGCAGCCCTACAGGGTTCGGCAAAAACATTCAGTACTTC

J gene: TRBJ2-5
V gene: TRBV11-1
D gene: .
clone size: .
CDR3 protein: CASSLGGRTGETQYF
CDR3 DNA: TGTGCCAGCAGCTTAGGAGGGCGGACGGGAGAGACCCAGTACTTC

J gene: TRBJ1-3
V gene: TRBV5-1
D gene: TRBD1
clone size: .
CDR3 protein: CASSSDRTNSGNTIYF
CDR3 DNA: TGCGCCAGCAGCTCGGACAGGACGAACTCTGGAAACACCATATATTTT

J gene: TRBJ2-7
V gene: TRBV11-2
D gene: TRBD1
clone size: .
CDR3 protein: CASSRDRSREQYF
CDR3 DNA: TGTGCCAGCAGCCGGGACAGAAGTCGGGAGCAGTACTTC

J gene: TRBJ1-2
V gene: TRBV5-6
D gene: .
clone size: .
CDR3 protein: CASSRPGPYGYTF
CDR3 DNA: TGTGCCAGCAGCCGCCCGGGTCCCTATGGCTACACCTTC

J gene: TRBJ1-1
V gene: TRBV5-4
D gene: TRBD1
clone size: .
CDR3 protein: CASSSRQGAGTEAFF
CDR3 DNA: TGTGCCAGCAGCTCCCGGCAGGGGGCGGGGACTGAAGCTTTCTTT

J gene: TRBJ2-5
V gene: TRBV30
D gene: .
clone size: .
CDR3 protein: CAWDRYSQETQYF
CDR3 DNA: TGTGCCTGGGACAGGTACAGTCAAGAGACCCAGTACTTC

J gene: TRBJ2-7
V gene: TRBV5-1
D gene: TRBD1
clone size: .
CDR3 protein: CASSSLTGGEQYF
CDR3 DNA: TGCGCCAGCAGCTCCCTTACAGGGGGAGAGCAGTACTTC

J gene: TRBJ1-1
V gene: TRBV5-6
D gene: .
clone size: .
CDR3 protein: CASSLAWRGGVRMNTEAFF
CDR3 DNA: TGTGCCAGCAGCTTGGCCTGGAGGGGAGGAGTAAGAATGAACACTGAAGCTTTCTTT

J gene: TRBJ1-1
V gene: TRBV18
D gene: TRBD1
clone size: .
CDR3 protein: CASSLRQGADTEAFF
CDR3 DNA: TGTGCCAGCTCACTTCGGCAGGGGGCGGATACTGAAGCTTTCTTT

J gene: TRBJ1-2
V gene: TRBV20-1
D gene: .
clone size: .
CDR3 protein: CSARQVSGYTF
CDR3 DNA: TGCAGTGCTAGGCAGGTGTCTGGCTACACCTTC

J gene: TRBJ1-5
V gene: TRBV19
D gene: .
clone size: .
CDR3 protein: CASSIQGPSNQPQHF
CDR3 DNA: TGTGCCAGTAGTATTCAGGGGCCTAGCAATCAGCCCCAGCATTTT

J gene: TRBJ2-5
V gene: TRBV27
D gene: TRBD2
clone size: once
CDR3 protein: CASSSLVSGTSSETQYF
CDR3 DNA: TGTGCCAGCAGTTCTCTGGTTTCTGGGACTAGTTCGGAGACCCAGTACTTC

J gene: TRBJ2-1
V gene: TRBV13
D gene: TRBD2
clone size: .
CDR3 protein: CASRTGTSNNEQFF
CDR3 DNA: TGTGCCAGCAGAACCGGGACTAGCAACAATGAGCAGTTCTTC

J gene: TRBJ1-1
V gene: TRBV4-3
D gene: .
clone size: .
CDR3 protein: CASSQDSRRRGEAFF
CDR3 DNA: TGCGCCAGCAGCCAAGATTCACGGAGAAGGGGTGAAGCTTTCTTT

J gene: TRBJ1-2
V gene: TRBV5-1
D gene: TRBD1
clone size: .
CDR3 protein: CASSLQGRGDGYTF
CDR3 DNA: TGCGCCAGCAGCCTACAGGGGCGTGGGGATGGCTACACCTTC

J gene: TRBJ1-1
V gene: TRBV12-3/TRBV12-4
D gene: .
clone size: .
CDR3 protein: CASSLGGATEAFF
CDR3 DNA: TGTGCCAGCAGTTTGGGAGGAGCGACTGAAGCTTTCTTT

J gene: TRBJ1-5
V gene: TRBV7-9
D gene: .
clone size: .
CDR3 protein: CASSLEGQVGQPQHF
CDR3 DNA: TGTGCCAGCAGCTTAGAGGGGCAGGTGGGTCAGCCCCAGCATTTT

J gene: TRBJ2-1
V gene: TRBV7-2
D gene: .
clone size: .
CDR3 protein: CASSLEGGFYSYNEQFF
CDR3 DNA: TGTGCCAGCAGCTTAGAGGGAGGATTTTACTCCTACAATGAGCAGTTCTTC